A selection of T cell receptor beta chains follows, all from one sample in a study of T cells in Graves' hyperthyroidism and ophthalmopathy. A single record per CDR3 protein comes from TCRdb applying MiXCR to the multiplex PCR reads. This sample has 90,000 to 120,000 distinct CDR3 sequences, with roughly 15% found just once. Sequenced material: blood. The receptors derive from a woman aged 50 to 60 with Graves' hyperthyroidism. Both conserved end residues are part of each CDR3. The order of the fields is J gene, V gene, clone size, D gene, CDR3 protein, CDR3 DNA. A D gene is named only where the DNA matches it firmly. Clone size appears in some rows only: once, few, many, or a class for an expanded clone.

>TRBJ2-7|TRBV5-1|many|TRBD2
CASSLVSGSTYEQYF
TGCGCCAGCAGCTTGGTGAGCGGGAGTACCTACGAGCAGTACTTC
>TRBJ1-4|TRBV7-9|-|-
CASSLGQGREKLFF
TGTGCCAGCAGCTTAGGGCAGGGACGAGAAAAACTGTTTTTT
>TRBJ2-1|TRBV20-1|many|TRBD2
CSAVGTSGRASLNEQFF
TGCAGTGCCGTAGGGACTAGCGGGAGGGCCAGCCTCAATGAGCAGTTCTTC
>TRBJ2-2|TRBV5-1|many|TRBD1
CASSLRGPGNTGELFF
TGCGCCAGCAGCTTGAGGGGGCCCGGGAACACCGGGGAGCTGTTTTTT
>TRBJ2-3|TRBV30|many|TRBD2
CAWSLGLAGNTDTQYF
TGTGCCTGGAGCCTTGGACTAGCGGGAAACACAGATACGCAGTATTTT
>TRBJ2-6|TRBV5-1|many|-
CASSLPTSGANVLTF
TGCGCCAGCAGCTTGCCGACCTCTGGGGCCAACGTCCTGACTTTC
>TRBJ1-4|TRBV29-1|-|TRBD1
CSGQGVSNEKLFF
TGCAGCGGACAGGGGGTTTCTAATGAAAAACTGTTTTTT
>TRBJ1-6|TRBV20-1|many|-
CSARGGGSVNSPLHF
TGCAGTGCTAGAGGGGGAGGGTCCGTGAATTCACCCCTCCACTTT
>TRBJ2-4|TRBV7-9|many|-
CASSFGQNIQYF
TGTGCCAGCAGCTTCGGGCAGAACATTCAGTACTTC
>TRBJ2-5|TRBV5-1|-|-
CASSLWLSIEETQYF
TGCGCCAGCAGCTTGTGGTTGTCTATTGAGGAGACCCAGTACTTC
>TRBJ2-1|TRBV27|many|-
CASSHYNEQFF
TGTGCCAGCAGCCACTACAATGAGCAGTTCTTC
>TRBJ2-5|TRBV9|many|TRBD2
CASSVDGLAGETQYF
TGTGCCAGCAGCGTAGACGGACTAGCGGGAGAGACCCAGTACTTC
>TRBJ2-2|TRBV7-9|many|TRBD1
CASLGQGVSLGTGELFF
TGTGCCAGCCTTGGACAGGGCGTCTCCTTGGGGACCGGGGAGCTGTTTTTT
>TRBJ2-5|TRBV30|many|-
CAWSAGTFLETQYF
TGTGCCTGGAGCGCGGGGACTTTCTTGGAGACCCAGTACTTC
>TRBJ2-7|TRBV28|-|-
CASSLFGDRPFYEQYF
TGTGCCAGCAGTTTATTCGGGGACCGACCCTTCTACGAGCAGTACTTC
>TRBJ2-3|TRBV28|many|TRBD2
CASSLGGGSADTQYF
TGTGCCAGCAGCCTCGGGGGGGGCTCCGCAGATACGCAGTATTTT
>TRBJ1-5|TRBV7-2|many|-
CASSFGREWPQHF
TGTGCCAGCAGCTTCGGACGAGAGTGGCCCCAGCATTTT
>TRBJ2-7|TRBV20-1|many|TRBD2
CSAQRGGPYEQYF
TGCAGTGCTCAGCGGGGGGGGCCCTACGAGCAGTACTTC
>TRBJ2-7|TRBV25-1|many|-
CARRQGTGREGLYEQYF
TGTGCCAGGCGACAGGGGACGGGGCGGGAGGGCCTCTACGAGCAGTACTTC
>TRBJ2-3|TRBV30|-|TRBD2
CAWGLDLQYF
TGTGCCTGGGGACTAGACCTGCAGTATTTT
>TRBJ1-1|TRBV7-2|many|-
CASSLQPGYMNTEAFF
TGTGCCAGCAGCTTACAGCCAGGGTACATGAACACTGAAGCTTTCTTT
>TRBJ1-3|TRBV7-2|many|-
CASSPILPGNTIYF
TGTGCCAGCAGCCCTATACTACCTGGAAACACCATATATTTT
>TRBJ2-3|TRBV11-2|many|-
CASSLVRSTDTQYF
TGTGCCAGCAGCTTAGTTCGGAGCACAGATACGCAGTATTTT
>TRBJ1-4|TRBV7-3|many|-
CASSLIRMPEKLFF
TGTGCCAGCAGCTTAATCCGGATGCCCGAAAAACTGTTTTTT
>TRBJ2-2|TRBV28|many|-
CATLGGAQTGELFF
TGTGCCACCTTAGGGGGGGCGCAGACCGGGGAGCTGTTTTTT
>TRBJ2-3|TRBV29-1|many|-
CSVPRPWDELTDTQYF
TGCAGCGTCCCGCGGCCTTGGGACGAACTCACAGATACGCAGTATTTT
>TRBJ2-7|TRBV7-6|many|TRBD2
CASSFTSGPVEQYF
TGTGCCAGCAGCTTTACTAGCGGGCCGGTCGAGCAGTACTTC
>TRBJ2-7|TRBV15|many|-
CATSDGSRGRDEQYF
TGTGCCACCAGCGACGGTTCGAGGGGCCGAGACGAGCAGTACTTC
>TRBJ2-7|TRBV20-1|many|-
CSADRSDRPYEQYF
TGCAGTGCCGACCGTTCTGATCGGCCCTACGAGCAGTACTTC
>TRBJ2-3|TRBV18|many|TRBD1
CASTTGGEADTQYF
TGTGCCAGCACTACAGGGGGCGAGGCAGATACGCAGTATTTT
>TRBJ1-1|TRBV5-8|many|TRBD1
CATVERTGGSMAFF
TGTGCCACCGTCGAACGTACAGGGGGCAGTATGGCTTTCTTT
>TRBJ1-4|TRBV7-9|many|-
CASSTVKHSNEKLFF
TGTGCCAGCAGCACAGTAAAGCACTCTAATGAAAAACTGTTTTTT
>TRBJ1-5|TRBV2|-|-
CASRERAYSNQPQHF
TGTGCCAGCAGAGAAAGGGCTTATAGCAATCAGCCCCAGCATTTT
>TRBJ2-1|TRBV12-3/TRBV12-4|-|-
CASSRRYEQFF
TGTGCCAGCAGCCGCCGGTATGAGCAGTTCTTC
>TRBJ1-2|TRBV11-2|-|-
CASSPWGNGYTF
TGTGCCAGCAGCCCGTGGGGGAATGGCTACACCTTC
>TRBJ1-5|TRBV28|many|-
CASSSILGLAGNQPQHF
TGTGCCAGCAGTTCTATACTGGGACTCGCGGGGAATCAGCCCCAGCATTTT
>TRBJ1-4|TRBV3-1|many|-
CASSQAGLINEKLFF
TGTGCCAGCAGCCAAGCCGGACTTATAAATGAAAAACTGTTTTTT
>TRBJ1-3|TRBV5-4|-|-
CASSLDGGPGNTIYF
TGTGCCAGCAGCTTGGATGGGGGGCCTGGAAACACCATATATTTT
>TRBJ2-2|TRBV6-5|few|TRBD2
CASSYRAGALTGELFF
TGTGCCAGCAGTTACAGGGCGGGAGCCCTCACCGGGGAGCTGTTTTTT
>TRBJ2-1|TRBV20-1|once|-
CSATEGGWQRGHNEQFF
TGCAGTGCTACGGAGGGCGGTTGGCAGAGGGGGCACAATGAGCAGTTCTTC
>TRBJ2-7|TRBV5-1|-|-
CASMMTGGSYEQYF
TGCGCCAGCATGATGACAGGTGGCTCCTACGAGCAGTACTTC
>TRBJ2-3|TRBV2|-|TRBD1
CASDIQGAGDTQYF
TGTGCCAGCGATATACAGGGGGCGGGAGATACGCAGTATTTT
>TRBJ1-1|TRBV20-1|many|TRBD1
CSAWTGDPYTEAFF
TGCAGTGCTTGGACAGGGGACCCGTATACTGAAGCTTTCTTT
>TRBJ2-1|TRBV4-1|many|-
CASSQEGRGGTDEQFF
TGCGCCAGCAGCCAAGAAGGTAGGGGGGGGACAGACGAGCAGTTCTTC
>TRBJ1-1|TRBV7-2|-|TRBD1
CASSQFGTANTEAFF
TGTGCCAGCAGCCAGTTTGGGACAGCCAACACTGAAGCTTTCTTT
>TRBJ2-3|TRBV20-1|once|-
CSERRGTDTQYF
TGCAGTGAACGGCGCGGCACAGATACGCAGTATTTT
>TRBJ2-3|TRBV29-1|few|-
CSVRVFTDTQYF
TGCAGCGTTCGGGTGTTCACAGATACGCAGTATTTT
>TRBJ2-1|TRBV9|many|TRBD2
CASSAGGSYNEQFF
TGTGCCAGCAGTGCGGGGGGATCCTACAATGAGCAGTTCTTC
>TRBJ2-1|TRBV12-3/TRBV12-4|many|TRBD1
CASSSPGTGNEQFF
TGTGCCAGCAGTTCCCCCGGGACAGGGAATGAGCAGTTCTTC
>TRBJ2-2|TRBV14|many|-
CASSQGHNTGELFF
TGTGCCAGCAGCCAAGGACACAACACCGGGGAGCTGTTTTTT
>TRBJ1-2|TRBV3-1|many|TRBD1
CASSQLGQGNGYTF
TGTGCCAGCAGCCAACTGGGACAGGGTAACGGCTACACCTTC
>TRBJ1-1|TRBV3-1|-|TRBD1
CASSQGGQGEAFF
TGTGCCAGCAGCCAAGGGGGACAGGGTGAAGCTTTCTTT
>TRBJ2-3|TRBV3-1|few|TRBD2
CASGPPRLASEDTQYF
TGTGCCAGCGGCCCCCCGAGACTAGCGTCCGAAGATACGCAGTATTTT
>TRBJ2-1|TRBV7-9|many|-
CASSERGWEVTHEQFF
TGTGCCAGCAGCGAGAGGGGGTGGGAGGTAACGCATGAGCAGTTCTTC
>TRBJ1-1|TRBV18|many|-
CASSPRGRTTEAFF
TGTGCCAGCTCACCAAGGGGTAGGACCACTGAAGCTTTCTTT
>TRBJ2-1|TRBV7-2|many|-
CASGPQTGLLNEQFF
TGTGCCAGCGGCCCCCAAACGGGACTTCTGAATGAGCAGTTCTTC
>TRBJ2-1|TRBV2|-|TRBD2
CAIPPGLAVNEQFF
TGTGCCATCCCACCGGGACTAGCGGTCAATGAGCAGTTCTTC
>TRBJ2-1|TRBV7-9|few|-
CASSLDGSGGFF
TGTGCCAGCAGCTTAGACGGGTCCGGTGGGTTCTTC
>TRBJ1-1|TRBV18|many|TRBD1
CASSRGQGGVGTEAFF
TGTGCCAGCTCACGCGGACAGGGCGGGGTTGGAACTGAAGCTTTCTTT
>TRBJ2-5|TRBV24-1|many|-
CATSDASSAQETQYF
TGTGCCACCAGTGACGCATCTAGCGCCCAAGAGACCCAGTACTTC